A selection of T cell receptor beta chains follows, all from one sample in a study of graft-versus-host responses after intestinal transplantation. Method: immunoSEQ multiplex PCR; TCRdb's copy keeps in-frame clones and lacks some. Altogether around 93,000 clones are present, under 95% being singletons, with the ten largest covering under 6.5%. These receptors' antigens are unknown. The input for sequencing was unstimulated CD8+ T cells sorted from spleen or lymph node cells, taken before intestinal transplant. These receptors all come from a human donor who received an intestinal transplant. Each CDR3 is given with its conserved first and last residue. A D gene is named only where the DNA matches it firmly. Size tells how often a clone was seen (once, few, many) or the class of an expanded clone, and some rows leave it out.

v_call: TRBV9; j_call: TRBJ2-7; d_call: NA; clone_size: NA; cdr3_nt: TGTGCCAGCAGCCCTGACGAGGGCGGTCTCGAGCAGTACTTC; cdr3_aa: CASSPDEGGLEQYF
v_call: TRBV28; j_call: TRBJ2-5; d_call: NA; clone_size: NA; cdr3_nt: TGTGCCAGCAGTCCCCGGGCCCGGGGGCAGGAGACCCAGTACTTC; cdr3_aa: CASSPRARGQETQYF
v_call: TRBV9; j_call: TRBJ2-3; d_call: NA; clone_size: NA; cdr3_nt: TGTGCCAGCAGCGGAGGGGGGGGGCGTGGCACAGATACGCAGTATTTT; cdr3_aa: CASSGGGGRGTDTQYF
v_call: TRBV11-2; j_call: TRBJ2-2; d_call: NA; clone_size: NA; cdr3_nt: TGTGCCAGCAGCTTAGACGGTCCCGGAACCCTCACCGGGGAGCTGTTTTTT; cdr3_aa: CASSLDGPGTLTGELFF
v_call: TRBV19; j_call: TRBJ1-1; d_call: NA; clone_size: NA; cdr3_nt: TGTGCCAGTAGTATGGTACAGGTGAACACTGAAGCTTTCTTT; cdr3_aa: CASSMVQVNTEAFF
v_call: TRBV9; j_call: TRBJ1-5; d_call: NA; clone_size: once; cdr3_nt: TGTGCCAGCAGCGTGGATGGGGTTTGGAATCAGCCCCAGCATTTT; cdr3_aa: CASSVDGVWNQPQHF
v_call: TRBV6-6; j_call: TRBJ2-3; d_call: TRBD1; clone_size: NA; cdr3_nt: TGTGCCAGCAGTTACCGACAGGGGGGGAGGACAGATACGCAGTATTTT; cdr3_aa: CASSYRQGGRTDTQYF
v_call: TRBV28; j_call: TRBJ2-7; d_call: NA; clone_size: once; cdr3_nt: TGTGCCAGCTCCCACGGTTCCGAGCAGTACTTC; cdr3_aa: CASSHGSEQYF
v_call: TRBV5-3; j_call: TRBJ2-1; d_call: TRBD2; clone_size: NA; cdr3_nt: TGTGCCAGAAGCCCTAGCGGGAGATCGATCTACAATGAGCAGTTCTTC; cdr3_aa: CARSPSGRSIYNEQFF
v_call: TRBV4-2; j_call: TRBJ1-2; d_call: NA; clone_size: NA; cdr3_nt: TGTGCCAGCAGCCAAGATGGGGCCCTACCTCTCTATGGCTACACCTTC; cdr3_aa: CASSQDGALPLYGYTF
v_call: TRBV28; j_call: TRBJ1-5; d_call: TRBD1; clone_size: once; cdr3_nt: TGTGCCAGCAGTTTTCCGGACAGGGGGTATCAGCCCCAGCATTTT; cdr3_aa: CASSFPDRGYQPQHF
v_call: TRBV9; j_call: TRBJ2-5; d_call: NA; clone_size: NA; cdr3_nt: TGTGCCAGCAGCGTAGTCTCCGGGACGCAAAAAGAGACCCAGTACTTC; cdr3_aa: CASSVVSGTQKETQYF
v_call: TRBV5-4; j_call: TRBJ2-6; d_call: NA; clone_size: NA; cdr3_nt: TGTGCCAGCAGCGGCGACAGCTCTGGGGCCAACGTCCTGACTTTC; cdr3_aa: CASSGDSSGANVLTF
v_call: TRBV2; j_call: TRBJ2-1; d_call: NA; clone_size: NA; cdr3_nt: TGTGCCAGCAGCCCCTGGCTGGTCAATGAGCAGTTCTTC; cdr3_aa: CASSPWLVNEQFF
v_call: TRBV11-2; j_call: TRBJ2-7; d_call: NA; clone_size: NA; cdr3_nt: TGTGCCAGCACCGTAGGAGGGGCAGGCTACGAGCAGTACTTC; cdr3_aa: CASTVGGAGYEQYF
v_call: TRBV27; j_call: TRBJ2-7; d_call: TRBD2; clone_size: NA; cdr3_nt: TGTGCCAGCAGCCCCACTAGCGGCCTCTCCTACGAGCAGTACTTC; cdr3_aa: CASSPTSGLSYEQYF
v_call: TRBV5-1; j_call: TRBJ1-3; d_call: TRBD1; clone_size: NA; cdr3_nt: TGCGCCAGCAGCTTGCAGGGGGCGAGAGCTGGAAACACCATATATTTT; cdr3_aa: CASSLQGARAGNTIYF
v_call: TRBV27; j_call: TRBJ2-7; d_call: NA; clone_size: NA; cdr3_nt: TGTGCCACGGGCGGACAGAGCTACGAGCAGTACTTC; cdr3_aa: CATGGQSYEQYF
v_call: TRBV15; j_call: TRBJ2-7; d_call: TRBD2; clone_size: NA; cdr3_nt: TGTGCCACCAGCAGAGATCCGGGACTAGCGAGTTTTTACGAGCAGTACTTC; cdr3_aa: CATSRDPGLASFYEQYF
v_call: TRBV10-2; j_call: TRBJ1-3; d_call: NA; clone_size: NA; cdr3_nt: TGCGCCAGCAGTGGGGTATACTCTGGAAACACCATATATTTT; cdr3_aa: CASSGVYSGNTIYF
v_call: TRBV2; j_call: TRBJ2-1; d_call: NA; clone_size: NA; cdr3_nt: TGTGCCAGCGGGGGATCCTACAATGAGCAGTTCTTC; cdr3_aa: CASGGSYNEQFF
v_call: TRBV19; j_call: TRBJ1-6; d_call: NA; clone_size: NA; cdr3_nt: TGTGCCAGTAGTATTACGGGGGACGTAAATTCACCCCTCCACTTT; cdr3_aa: CASSITGDVNSPLHF
v_call: TRBV6-5; j_call: TRBJ2-7; d_call: NA; clone_size: NA; cdr3_nt: TGTGCCAGCAGTTACAGGGGGGACGAGCAGTACTTC; cdr3_aa: CASSYRGDEQYF
v_call: TRBV5-1; j_call: TRBJ2-3; d_call: NA; clone_size: NA; cdr3_nt: TGCGCCAGCAGCCACGATCCCGAGTGGGGCACAGATACGCAGTATTTT; cdr3_aa: CASSHDPEWGTDTQYF
v_call: TRBV7-7; j_call: TRBJ2-6; d_call: NA; clone_size: NA; cdr3_nt: TGTGCCAGCAGCTCCGGGGACACGCTAAGCTCTGGGGCCAACGTCCTGACTTTC; cdr3_aa: CASSSGDTLSSGANVLTF
v_call: TRBV15; j_call: TRBJ2-1; d_call: TRBD2; clone_size: NA; cdr3_nt: TGTGCCACCAGCTTACCCCGCGGGACTAGCGGGTCGAGCTCCTACAATGAGCAGTTCTTC; cdr3_aa: CATSLPRGTSGSSSYNEQFF
v_call: TRBV6-1; j_call: TRBJ1-4; d_call: TRBD1; clone_size: NA; cdr3_nt: TGTGCCAGCAGTGACGGGACAGGGTTTTCGGACGGGGATTTATATGAAAAACTGTTTTTT; cdr3_aa: CASSDGTGFSDGDLYEKLFF
v_call: TRBV2; j_call: TRBJ2-6; d_call: NA; clone_size: NA; cdr3_nt: TGTGCCAGCAGTGAATCATGGGCGGGGGCTGGCGGCGGGGCCAACGTCCTGACTTTC; cdr3_aa: CASSESWAGAGGGANVLTF
v_call: TRBV11-2; j_call: TRBJ2-5; d_call: NA; clone_size: NA; cdr3_nt: TGTGCCAGCAGCTTAGGAGAGACCCAGTACTTC; cdr3_aa: CASSLGETQYF
v_call: TRBV6-6; j_call: TRBJ2-7; d_call: TRBD2; clone_size: NA; cdr3_nt: TGTGCCAGCAGTTACACCCTAGCGGGGGCCTCCTACGAGCAGTACTTC; cdr3_aa: CASSYTLAGASYEQYF
v_call: TRBV6-1; j_call: TRBJ2-1; d_call: NA; clone_size: NA; cdr3_nt: TGTGCCAGCACCGAGTGGGCTGGTGAGCAGTTCTTC; cdr3_aa: CASTEWAGEQFF
v_call: TRBV12-5; j_call: TRBJ2-7; d_call: TRBD1; clone_size: NA; cdr3_nt: TGTGCTAGTGGTCCGGGACAGGGGATTTTATACGAGCAGTACTTC; cdr3_aa: CASGPGQGILYEQYF
v_call: TRBV6-5; j_call: TRBJ2-3; d_call: TRBD2; clone_size: NA; cdr3_nt: TGTGCCAGCAGTAGCGGGAGGGCCACAGATACGCAGTATTTT; cdr3_aa: CASSSGRATDTQYF
v_call: TRBV14; j_call: TRBJ2-7; d_call: NA; clone_size: NA; cdr3_nt: TGTGCCAGCAGCCAAGTCGCTTACGAGCAGTACTTC; cdr3_aa: CASSQVAYEQYF
v_call: TRBV9; j_call: TRBJ2-7; d_call: NA; clone_size: NA; cdr3_nt: TGTGCCAGCAGCGTAGGTACAGGGACGTCCTACGAGCAGTACTTC; cdr3_aa: CASSVGTGTSYEQYF
v_call: TRBV5-6; j_call: TRBJ2-4; d_call: NA; clone_size: NA; cdr3_nt: TGTGCCAGCAGCTCAGATATTTCGAGCATTCAGTACTTC; cdr3_aa: CASSSDISSIQYF
v_call: TRBV19; j_call: TRBJ2-7; d_call: NA; clone_size: NA; cdr3_nt: TGTGCCAGTCCCAGGACACCCCCCCACGAGCAGTACTTC; cdr3_aa: CASPRTPPHEQYF
v_call: TRBV9; j_call: TRBJ2-1; d_call: NA; clone_size: NA; cdr3_nt: TGTGCCAGCAGCGTAGCTAGGGGTTATAGCTCCTACAATGAGCAGTTCTTC; cdr3_aa: CASSVARGYSSYNEQFF
v_call: TRBV27; j_call: TRBJ2-2; d_call: NA; clone_size: NA; cdr3_nt: TGTGCCAGCACCCCCGCCGGTGCAGGGGGGCCCGGGGAGCTGTTTTTT; cdr3_aa: CASTPAGAGGPGELFF
v_call: TRBV13; j_call: TRBJ2-5; d_call: TRBD1; clone_size: NA; cdr3_nt: TGTGCCAGCAGCCAAGGTCCTCCGGGACAGAGGGCCCAGTACTTC; cdr3_aa: CASSQGPPGQRAQYF